This T cell receptor (beta chain) was documented in a study of regulatory T cells in long-lasting Graves disease. Overall study: For a period under 3 months, newly diagnosed Graves' patients had taken antithyroid drugs.

The sample's time point: newly diagnosed GD, antithyroid drugs for less than 3 months. TCR sequences were obtained from RNA taken from PBMCs. American Thyroid Association guidelines served as the basis for diagnosing Graves' disease. Broader study findings: TRBV28, TRBJ1-2 and TRBJ2-5 were favored in persistent disease.

At least ten counts were recorded for this clonotype. What it recognizes is unknown. Between the trimmed V and J ends, which lost 3 bases and 3 bases, there was a span of 12 bases. The CDR3 contains 15 residues. iRepertoire HTBI primers and Arm-PCR of CDR3 regions built TCR beta libraries. TCRdb passed the multiplex PCR reads through MiXCR, listing each CDR3 protein once. The table records 530,000 or so distinct CDR3 sequences, about 16% of them present only once. This sample was also put to use in a study of T cells in Graves' hyperthyroidism and ophthalmopathy. As reported in that work: Newly diagnosed hyperthyroidism, duration under 2 months, in patients aged 18 to 65.

The rearrangement joins TRBV12-3 or TRBV12-4 to TRBJ2-1; D assignment may be TRBD1 or TRBD2 (6 bases each). This material consisted of peripheral blood mononuclear cells (PBMCs), taken at new diagnosis, from a patient treated with antithyroid drugs. This receptor was identified in a man between 18 and 29 years old with Graves disease. The DNA of the CDR3 is TGTGCCAGCAGTTTGAAGGGGGGAATCTACAATGAGCAGTTCTTC. Translated, it gives CASSLKGGIYNEQFF.